A selection of T cell receptor beta chains follows, all from one sample in a study of cytomegalovirus exposure and HLA in healthy donors. TCRdb's copy holds only in-frame clones and misses some; the assay was immunoSEQ multiplex PCR. The profile covers around 180,000 clones, with roughly 82% appearing a single time and approximately 7% taken by the ten largest. Sequencing was carried out using PBMCs. These receptors all come from a man aged 18 to 29 in good health and CMV-seropositive. The CDR3 runs from the conserved cysteine through the conserved F or W. The order of the fields is clone size, V gene, J gene, D gene, CDR3 protein, CDR3 DNA. The D gene is left open where the match is weak. Expanded clones get a size class; other rows say once, few or many, or leave the size out.

NA	TRBV30	TRBJ1-2	TRBD1	CAWSKTGGYTF	TGTGCCTGGAGTAAGACAGGGGGCTACACCTTC
NA	TRBV5-1	TRBJ2-5	NA	CASSTTGHPQETQYF	TGCGCCAGCAGCACAACAGGGCATCCCCAAGAGACCCAGTACTTC
NA	TRBV29-1	TRBJ1-1	NA	CSVVGGLGGTEAFF	TGCAGCGTTGTTGGCGGTCTCGGGGGCACTGAAGCTTTCTTT
NA	TRBV15	TRBJ1-4	NA	CATLKGGLNEKLFF	TGTGCCACCCTAAAGGGGGGGCTCAATGAAAAACTGTTTTTT
NA	TRBV7-9	TRBJ1-1	NA	CASARPGGKNLAEAFF	TGTGCCAGCGCCCGGCCGGGGGGTAAAAATCTAGCTGAAGCTTTCTTT
once	TRBV6-5	TRBJ1-1	NA	CASSYLRGNTEAFF	TGTGCCAGCAGTTACTTGCGGGGGAACACTGAAGCTTTCTTT
NA	TRBV13	TRBJ2-7	TRBD2	CASSSGLTSATSYEQYF	TGTGCCAGCAGCTCAGGGCTCACTAGCGCGACCTCCTACGAGCAGTACTTC
few	TRBV7-9	TRBJ2-4	TRBD1	CASSSDLRQGMAKNIQYF	TGTGCCAGCAGCTCAGATCTCCGACAGGGGATGGCCAAAAACATTCAGTACTTC
NA	TRBV5-4	TRBJ2-7	TRBD1	CASSFRDRGFYEQYF	TGTGCCAGCAGCTTCCGGGACAGGGGATTTTACGAGCAGTACTTC
NA	TRBV9	TRBJ2-1	NA	CASSVGAPWGGNEQFF	TGTGCCAGCAGCGTGGGGGCCCCGTGGGGGGGGAATGAGCAGTTCTTC
once	TRBV27	TRBJ2-2	NA	CASSLGGAGELFF	TGTGCCAGCAGTTTAGGGGGCGCCGGGGAGCTGTTTTTT
once	TRBV6-5	TRBJ2-7	TRBD1	CASSYSPDRGHYEQYF	TGTGCCAGCAGTTACTCCCCCGACAGGGGGCACTACGAGCAGTACTTC
NA	TRBV4-3	TRBJ2-1	TRBD2	CASSQELAGAGRNEQFF	TGCGCCAGCAGCCAAGAACTAGCGGGAGCCGGCCGCAATGAGCAGTTCTTC
NA	TRBV7-2	TRBJ2-7	TRBD2	CASTRLAGDGEQYF	TGTGCCAGCACCCGACTAGCGGGAGACGGCGAGCAGTACTTC
NA	TRBV4-2	TRBJ2-7	NA	CASSQDEGSAYEQYF	TGTGCCAGCAGCCAAGATGAAGGGAGCGCGTACGAGCAGTACTTC
NA	TRBV27	TRBJ2-7	TRBD2	CASNLAGRSSEQYF	TGTGCCAGCAACCTAGCGGGGAGGTCCTCCGAGCAGTACTTC
NA	TRBV27	TRBJ2-1	NA	CASSLSVSSYNEQFF	TGTGCCAGCAGTTTATCGGTGAGCTCCTACAATGAGCAGTTCTTC
NA	TRBV7-9	TRBJ2-7	NA	CASSSSGFNYEQYF	TGTGCCAGCAGCTCGTCGGGGTTCAACTACGAGCAGTACTTC
many	TRBV30	TRBJ2-1	NA	CALERSSYNEQFF	TGTGCCTTGGAGCGGAGCTCCTACAATGAGCAGTTCTTC
once	TRBV7-3	TRBJ2-1	TRBD2	CASSLGAGGREQFF	TGTGCCAGCAGCTTAGGCGCGGGAGGACGGGAGCAGTTCTTC
once	TRBV13	TRBJ2-1	NA	CASSLGGVRSAEQFF	TGTGCCAGCAGCTTAGGCGGGGTAAGAAGTGCCGAGCAGTTCTTC
NA	TRBV4-3	TRBJ2-1	TRBD2	CASSQLPGLAVSSSYNEQFF	TGCGCCAGCAGCCAATTGCCGGGACTAGCGGTGTCGAGCTCCTACAATGAGCAGTTCTTC
NA	TRBV4-1	TRBJ2-1	NA	CASSQDQAFPNEQFF	TGCGCCAGCAGCCAAGATCAGGCCTTCCCAAATGAGCAGTTCTTC
NA	TRBV14	TRBJ2-7	TRBD2	CASSKGLARYEQYF	TGTGCCAGCAGCAAGGGACTAGCGAGATACGAGCAGTACTTC
NA	TRBV29-1	TRBJ2-1	TRBD2	CSVAEGGSGFEQFF	TGCAGCGTTGCAGAAGGCGGGAGCGGTTTTGAGCAGTTCTTC
once	TRBV6-1	TRBJ2-7	TRBD2	CASSELRLAGAPYEQYF	TGTGCCAGCAGTGAACTTAGACTAGCGGGAGCTCCATACGAGCAGTACTTC
NA	TRBV4-1	TRBJ1-1	NA	CASSNVRTEAFF	TGCGCCAGCAGTAATGTGAGGACTGAAGCTTTCTTT
once	TRBV6-1	TRBJ1-5	NA	CASSVRGGISNQPQHF	TGTGCCAGCAGTGTTAGGGGCGGCATTAGCAATCAGCCCCAGCATTTT
NA	TRBV7-2	TRBJ2-7	NA	CASSLALREYEQYF	TGTGCCAGCAGCTTAGCGCTCCGGGAGTATGAGCAGTACTTC
NA	TRBV2	TRBJ2-2	NA	CASSLKRGTGELFF	TGTGCCAGCAGCCTGAAACGGGGCACCGGGGAGCTGTTTTTT
NA	TRBV29-1	TRBJ2-5	NA	CSAPLGGLETQYF	TGCAGCGCTCCCTTGGGGGGGCTGGAGACCCAGTACTTC
once	TRBV2	TRBJ2-3	TRBD2	CASSVSTSGYNTDTQYF	TGTGCCAGCAGTGTATCGACTAGCGGATATAACACAGATACGCAGTATTTT
NA	TRBV4-3	TRBJ1-1	TRBD1	CASSQDLWTGGNTEAFF	TGCGCCAGCAGCCAAGATCTCTGGACAGGGGGAAACACTGAAGCTTTCTTT
NA	TRBV30	TRBJ1-2	NA	CAWSVNGQGGNRGTGYTF	TGTGCCTGGAGTGTAAACGGGCAGGGTGGGAACAGAGGCACTGGCTACACCTTC
NA	TRBV6-1	TRBJ1-4	TRBD1	CASSAGLQGAGEKLFF	TGTGCCAGCAGTGCCGGCCTACAGGGGGCTGGGGAAAAACTGTTTTTT
few	TRBV6-1	TRBJ2-1	TRBD2	CASSEEAGGGGNEQFF	TGTGCCAGCAGTGAAGAGGCGGGCGGCGGGGGAAATGAGCAGTTCTTC
NA	TRBV9	TRBJ2-7	TRBD2	CASSVGREIGEQYF	TGTGCCAGCAGCGTGGGGCGGGAGATCGGCGAGCAGTACTTC
NA	TRBV19	TRBJ2-7	NA	CASSTPGTRAYEQYF	TGTGCCAGTAGTACCCCTGGCACTAGGGCGTACGAGCAGTACTTC
NA	TRBV7-2	TRBJ1-5	NA	CASSLVNHQPQHF	TGTGCCAGCAGCTTAGTCAATCATCAGCCCCAGCATTTT
once	TRBV5-1	TRBJ1-1	NA	CASSAEYNTEAFF	TGCGCCAGCAGCGCGGAGTACAACACTGAAGCTTTCTTT
once	TRBV11-2	TRBJ2-1	TRBD2	CASSRAGLAAYNEQFF	TGTGCCAGCAGCCGTGCGGGGCTAGCGGCCTACAATGAGCAGTTCTTC
NA	TRBV5-4	TRBJ2-5	TRBD1	CASQRGTGVQETQYF	TGTGCCAGCCAGAGGGGGACAGGGGTCCAAGAGACCCAGTACTTC
NA	TRBV6-5	TRBJ1-5	NA	CASSSERWDTNQPQHF	TGTGCCAGCAGTTCGGAGAGATGGGACACCAATCAGCCCCAGCATTTT
NA	TRBV29-1	TRBJ1-1	NA	CSVEAPRGSGGIGAFF	TGCAGCGTTGAAGCCCCGCGGGGGTCGGGAGGGATTGGTGCTTTCTTT
NA	TRBV15	TRBJ2-1	NA	CATSRELSGGAGEGEQFF	TGTGCCACCAGCAGAGAACTTTCGGGCGGGGCAGGTGAGGGGGAGCAGTTCTTC
once	TRBV5-1	TRBJ2-3	NA	CASSPGRVSTDTQYF	TGCGCCAGCAGCCCCGGGCGGGTTAGCACAGATACGCAGTATTTT
NA	TRBV15	TRBJ1-4	NA	CATSRAPRAGGEKLFF	TGTGCCACCAGCAGAGCCCCCAGGGCGGGGGGTGAAAAACTGTTTTTT
NA	TRBV28	TRBJ1-2	TRBD1	CATGWTGADYGYTF	TGTGCCACCGGCTGGACAGGGGCTGACTATGGCTACACCTTC
once	TRBV28	TRBJ2-7	TRBD2	CASSSSGKGTEQYF	TGTGCCAGCAGCTCTAGCGGGAAGGGGACCGAGCAGTACTTC
NA	TRBV9	TRBJ2-3	TRBD2	CASSVDWVSGGPGDTQYF	TGTGCCAGCAGCGTAGATTGGGTGAGCGGGGGCCCCGGGGATACGCAGTATTTT
NA	TRBV27	TRBJ2-7	NA	CASSFGGRGGGQYF	TGTGCCAGCAGTTTTGGGGGCAGGGGCGGGGGGCAGTACTTC
NA	TRBV6-5	TRBJ1-2	NA	CASSEGGWDGYTF	TGTGCCAGCAGTGAAGGAGGGTGGGATGGCTACACCTTC
NA	TRBV7-9	TRBJ2-5	NA	CASRPGARTNRQETQYF	TGTGCCAGCAGACCCGGGGCCCGGACTAATAGGCAAGAGACCCAGTACTTC
NA	TRBV2	TRBJ1-2	NA	CASSEAGGRGYGYTF	TGTGCCAGCAGTGAAGCAGGAGGGAGGGGCTATGGCTACACCTTC
NA	TRBV28	TRBJ1-2	NA	CASSLFAGVFTYGYTF	TGTGCCAGCAGTTTATTTGCAGGGGTTTTTACCTATGGCTACACCTTC